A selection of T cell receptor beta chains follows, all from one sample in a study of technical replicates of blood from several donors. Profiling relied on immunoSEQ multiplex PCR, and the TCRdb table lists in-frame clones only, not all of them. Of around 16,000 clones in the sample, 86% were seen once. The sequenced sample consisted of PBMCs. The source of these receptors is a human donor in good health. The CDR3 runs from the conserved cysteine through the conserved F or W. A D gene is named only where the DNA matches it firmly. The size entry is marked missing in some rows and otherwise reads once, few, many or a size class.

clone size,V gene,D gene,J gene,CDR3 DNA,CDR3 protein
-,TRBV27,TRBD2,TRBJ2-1,TGTGCCAGCAGAGTCGGGACTAGCGGGATTCCTGAGCAGTTCTTC,CASRVGTSGIPEQFF
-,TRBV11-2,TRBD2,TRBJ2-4,TGTGCCAGCACCCCTTCGGGGGGATTCGGCATTCAGTACTTC,CASTPSGGFGIQYF
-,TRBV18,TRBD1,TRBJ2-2,TGTGCCAGCTCACGACGACAGGGGGAAGGCGGGGAGCTGTTTTTT,CASSRRQGEGGELFF
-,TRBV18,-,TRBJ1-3,TGTGCCAGCTCACCACGGACAGATGGGCTCTCTGGAAACACCATATATTTT,CASSPRTDGLSGNTIYF
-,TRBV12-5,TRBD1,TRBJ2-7,TGTGCTACCCGACAGGGAGCCGAGCAGTACTTC,CATRQGAEQYF
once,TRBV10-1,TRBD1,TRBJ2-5,TGCGCCAGCAGTGAGACCGAGACAGGGGCAGAGACCCAGTACTTC,CASSETETGAETQYF
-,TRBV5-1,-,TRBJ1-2,TGCGCCAGCAGCTTGACACAGGACTATGGCTACACCTTC,CASSLTQDYGYTF
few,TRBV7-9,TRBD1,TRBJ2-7,TGTGCCAGCAGCTACCGGGACAGGGTCGACGAGCAGTACTTC,CASSYRDRVDEQYF
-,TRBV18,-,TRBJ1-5,TGTGCCAGCTCACCACCGCCAGGGTGGCATCAGCCCCAGCATTTT,CASSPPPGWHQPQHF
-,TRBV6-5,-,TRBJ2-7,TGTGCCAGCAGTACGTACGATAGTACCTACGAGCAGTACTTC,CASSTYDSTYEQYF
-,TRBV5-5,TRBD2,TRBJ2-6,TGTGCCAGCAGCCTGATGGGAGGGGCTGGGGCCAACGTCCTGACTTTC,CASSLMGGAGANVLTF
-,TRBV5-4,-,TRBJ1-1,TGTGCCAGCAGCTTGGCGGGGGAGCTTCTGAAAACTTTCTTT,CASSLAGELLKTFF
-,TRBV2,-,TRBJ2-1,TGTGCCAGCAGTGGGAACCAGGAATTTCCCTACAATGAGCAGTTCTTC,CASSGNQEFPYNEQFF
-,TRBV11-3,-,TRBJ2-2,TGTGCCAGCAGCTTAAAGTGGGAGGCCTTGAACACCGGGGAGCTGTTTTTT,CASSLKWEALNTGELFF
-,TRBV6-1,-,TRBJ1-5,TGTGCCAGCAGCGAATTGGCACAGCCCCAGCATTTT,CASSELAQPQHF
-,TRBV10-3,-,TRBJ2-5,TGTGCCATCAGTGACCCGGCGGCCTCCTCAAGGATCCAGTACTTC,CAISDPAASSRIQYF
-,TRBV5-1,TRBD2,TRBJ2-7,TGCGCCAGCAGCTTGTCCGGGAGGGCCGGCGAGCAGTACTTC,CASSLSGRAGEQYF
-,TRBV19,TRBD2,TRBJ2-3,TGTGCCAGTAGTATTTTGGCGGGAGGGAATCCAGATACGCAGTATTTT,CASSILAGGNPDTQYF
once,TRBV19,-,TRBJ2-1,TGTGCCAGTAGTACCTATGATTATAGCTCCTACAATGAGCAGTTCTTC,CASSTYDYSSYNEQFF
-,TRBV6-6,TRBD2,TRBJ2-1,TGTGCCAGCAGCTCGCTAGCGGGGGCCGCCTACAATGAGCAGTTCTTC,CASSSLAGAAYNEQFF
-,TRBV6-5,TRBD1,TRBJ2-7,TGTGCCAGCAGCTACGGACAGGGAGATTTTGGGCAGTACTTC,CASSYGQGDFGQYF
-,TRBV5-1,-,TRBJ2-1,TGCGCCAGCAGCAATGGGGGGTCCTACAATGAGCAGTTCTTC,CASSNGGSYNEQFF
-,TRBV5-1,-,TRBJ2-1,TGCGCCAGCAGCTCAGAGAAATGGGACACACTGGGGGTGGATGAGCAGTTCTTC,CASSSEKWDTLGVDEQFF
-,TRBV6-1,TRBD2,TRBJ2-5,TGTGCCAGCAGTGAACTGGGTTGGCGGGAGGTGTTAGAGACCCAGTACTTC,CASSELGWREVLETQYF
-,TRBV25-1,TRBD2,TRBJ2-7,TGTGCCAGCAGGCCGACGGGGGGGGGTGAGCAGTACTTC,CASRPTGGGEQYF
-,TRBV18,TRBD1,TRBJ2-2,TGTGCCAGCTCACCAAGACAGGGTGACACCGGGGAGCTGTTTTTT,CASSPRQGDTGELFF
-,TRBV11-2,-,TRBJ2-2,TGTGCCAGCAGCTTACAGGGAGGCACCGGGGAGCTGTTTTTT,CASSLQGGTGELFF
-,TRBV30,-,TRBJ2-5,TGTGCCTGGAGTGCCACGGGGTCATTACAGCGGGAGACCCAGTACTTC,CAWSATGSLQRETQYF
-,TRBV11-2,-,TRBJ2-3,TGTGCCAGCAGCAGAGGGGGTGCGGGCACAGATACGCAGTATTTT,CASSRGGAGTDTQYF
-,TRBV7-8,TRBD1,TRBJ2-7,TGTGCCAGCAGCCCCAGGACAGGACGCTCCTACGAGCAGTACTTC,CASSPRTGRSYEQYF
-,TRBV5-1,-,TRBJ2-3,TGCGCCAGCAGGGCGGGGATCACAGATACGCAGTATTTT,CASRAGITDTQYF
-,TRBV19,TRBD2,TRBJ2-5,TGTGCCAGTAGGAAGACTAGCGGGAGAGAGACCCAGTACTTC,CASRKTSGRETQYF
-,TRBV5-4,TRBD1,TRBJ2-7,TGTGCCAGCACCCGACAGGGTAGTGACGAGCAGTACTTC,CASTRQGSDEQYF
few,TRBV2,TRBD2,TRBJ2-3,TGTGCCAGCAGTGAATATGGAGCGGGAGGCCTAAAAGTCGTTACGCAGTATTTT,CASSEYGAGGLKVVTQYF
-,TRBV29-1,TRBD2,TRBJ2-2,TGCAGCGTTTTTGGGACTAGCGGGAGCAGTTCTTCCGGGGAGCTGTTTTTT,CSVFGTSGSSSSGELFF
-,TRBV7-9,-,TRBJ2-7,TGTGCCAGCAGCGGACTCGGGACAACCTACGAGCAGTACTTC,CASSGLGTTYEQYF
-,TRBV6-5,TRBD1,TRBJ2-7,TGTGCCAGCAGTTACCAGGTGACAGGGAACCGCGAGCAGTACTTC,CASSYQVTGNREQYF
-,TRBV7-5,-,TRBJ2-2,TGTGTCAGAAGCTTAGAGGTAGACAGTAACACCGGGGAGCTGTTTTTT,CVRSLEVDSNTGELFF
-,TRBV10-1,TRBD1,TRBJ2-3,TGCGCCAGCAGTGAGAGGTTGACAGGGGGTAAGGGGACAGATACGCAGTATTTT,CASSERLTGGKGTDTQYF
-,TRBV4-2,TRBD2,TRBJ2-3,TGTGCCAGCAGCCCCGCGACTAGCGGGATATCAGGCACAGATACGCAGTATTTT,CASSPATSGISGTDTQYF
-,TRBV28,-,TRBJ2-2,TGTGCCAGCAGGCACTCCAACACCGGGGAGCTGTTTTTT,CASRHSNTGELFF
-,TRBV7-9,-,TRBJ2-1,TGTGCCAGCAGCCTAAGGGCTAGCGTCGACAATGAGCAGTTCTTC,CASSLRASVDNEQFF
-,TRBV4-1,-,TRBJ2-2,TGCGCCAGCAGCCAAGACGTCGGGAGTAGCTCCGGGGAGCTGTTTTTT,CASSQDVGSSSGELFF
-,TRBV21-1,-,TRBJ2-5,TGTGCCAGCAGCAACGAAGAGACCCAGTACTTC,CASSNEETQYF
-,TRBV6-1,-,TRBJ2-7,TGTGCCAGCAGTGAACCAGGGGACTACGAGCAGTACTTC,CASSEPGDYEQYF
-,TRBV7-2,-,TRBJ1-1,TGTGCCAGCAGCTTGGGGGGGTCCCTCATGAACACTGAAGCTTTCTTT,CASSLGGSLMNTEAFF